This is a list of T cell receptor beta chains from one sample in a study of PD-L1 blockade in urothelial cancer. Some clones are missing from TCRdb's copy, which holds only in-frame ones; the method was immunoSEQ multiplex PCR. There are approximately 38,000 clones in the sample; 83% occur only once, and less than 20% lies in the top ten. The sample was PBMCs, taken around atezolizumab (anti-PD-L1) treatment. Every receptor here comes from a man in his fifties or sixties with urothelial cancer. CDR3s include the opening cysteine and the closing phenylalanine or tryptophan. Each record gives: V gene, J gene, D gene, clone size, CDR3 protein, CDR3 DNA. The D gene is left open where the match is weak. Not all rows give a size; the values are once, few, many and, for expanded clones, a class.

>TRBV18|TRBJ2-1|TRBD1|.
CASSRDRGRDNEQFF
TGTGCCAGCTCACGGGACAGGGGGCGGGACAATGAGCAGTTCTTC
>TRBV7-2|TRBJ2-1|TRBD2|.
CASSPSTSGGYNEQFF
TGTGCCAGCAGCCCATCAACTAGCGGGGGGTACAATGAGCAGTTCTTC
>TRBV29-1|TRBJ2-5|.|.
CSAGETQYF
TGCAGCGCCGGGGAGACCCAGTACTTC
>TRBV19|TRBJ1-6|TRBD1|.
CARPRTGNNSPLHF
TGTGCCAGACCTAGGACAGGGAATAATTCACCCCTCCACTTT
>TRBV9|TRBJ2-3|.|.
CASSVRDTRADTQYF
TGTGCCAGCAGCGTAAGGGACACACGGGCAGATACGCAGTATTTT
>TRBV7-9|TRBJ1-1|TRBD1|few
CASSPTGGPNTEAFF
TGTGCCAGCAGCCCGACAGGGGGCCCGAACACTGAAGCTTTCTTT
>TRBV5-1|TRBJ2-3|TRBD2|.
CASTTSGRADTQYF
TGCGCCAGCACGACTAGCGGGAGGGCAGATACGCAGTATTTT
>TRBV5-6|TRBJ1-1|.|.
CASSPVGGVPMNTEAFF
TGTGCCAGCAGCCCGGTTGGGGGGGTCCCCATGAACACTGAAGCTTTCTTT
>TRBV7-2|TRBJ1-1|.|.
CASMGWGGTEAFF
TGTGCCAGCATGGGGTGGGGGGGCACTGAAGCTTTCTTT
>TRBV5-1|TRBJ2-3|.|.
CASSLVPSGGGNTDTQYF
TGCGCCAGCAGCTTGGTCCCTAGTGGGGGGGGCAACACAGATACGCAGTATTTT
>TRBV14|TRBJ1-1|.|.
CASSQDRTAEAFF
TGTGCCAGCAGCCAAGACCGAACTGCTGAAGCTTTCTTT
>TRBV6-5|TRBJ2-7|.|.
CASSSTGSSSYEQYF
TGTGCCAGCAGTTCTACAGGGTCCAGCTCCTACGAGCAGTACTTC
>TRBV6-5|TRBJ2-7|.|.
CASSTRQEPSYEQYF
TGTGCCAGCAGTACCCGACAGGAGCCCTCCTACGAGCAGTACTTC
>TRBV28|TRBJ2-6|.|.
CASSQATGANVLTF
TGTGCCAGCAGTCAGGCTACTGGGGCCAACGTCCTGACTTTC
>TRBV11-2|TRBJ2-1|.|.
CASRLAGAVTYNEQFF
TGTGCCAGCAGGCTCGCGGGGGCAGTCACCTACAATGAGCAGTTCTTC